This entry describes one T cell receptor (beta chain). The antigen is not known. The study enrolled patients aged 18 to 65 with newly diagnosed hyperthyroidism of under 2 months' duration. The diagnostic basis comprised clinical symptoms, serum thyroxine and TRAb, thyroid ultrasound and orbital computed tomography. The data were taken from a study of T cells in Graves' hyperthyroidism and ophthalmopathy. Study-wide points: A 13 V-J signature model discriminated ophthalmopathy versus stable hyperthyroidism.

The CDR3 regions of TCR beta were amplified from RNA transcripts. In the first-round RT-PCR of the TCR CDR3, the HTBI primer set was used. TCRdb redid the calling of the multiplex PCR reads with MiXCR, one entry per CDR3 protein. The data show about 580,000 distinct CDR3 sequences, roughly 50% seen once. The origin of this receptor is a woman aged 18-35 years with Graves' hyperthyroidism. Sequences were obtained from peripheral blood or thyroid tissue (not recorded which).

CDR3 sequence (DNA): TGTGCCAGCAGCCTCCACTCGACTAGCGGTCAAGAGACCCAGTACTTC. Translation: CASSLHSTSGQETQYF. V is TRBV7-2 and J is TRBJ2-5; TRBD2 aligns across 9 bases. This CDR3 is 16 amino acids long. The germline CDR1 and CDR2 sequences are SGHTA and FQGNSA. V lost 5 bases and J lost 2; bases outside the gene matches: 9.